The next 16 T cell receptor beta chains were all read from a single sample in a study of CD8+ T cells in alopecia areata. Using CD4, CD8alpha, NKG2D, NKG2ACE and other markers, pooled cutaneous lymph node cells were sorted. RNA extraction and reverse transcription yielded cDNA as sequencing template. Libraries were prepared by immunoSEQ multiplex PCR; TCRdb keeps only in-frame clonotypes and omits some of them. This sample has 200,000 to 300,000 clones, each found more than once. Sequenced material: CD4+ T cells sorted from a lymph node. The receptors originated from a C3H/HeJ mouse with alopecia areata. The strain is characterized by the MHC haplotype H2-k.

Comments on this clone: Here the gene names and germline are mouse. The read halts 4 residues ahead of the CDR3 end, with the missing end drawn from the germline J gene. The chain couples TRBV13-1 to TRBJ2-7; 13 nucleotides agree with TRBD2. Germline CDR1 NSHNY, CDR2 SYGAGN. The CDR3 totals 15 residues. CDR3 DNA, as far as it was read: TGTGCCAGCAGTCCGGACTGGGGGGGCGCGGAT. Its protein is CASSPDWGGAD. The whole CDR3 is CASSPDWGGADEQYF.

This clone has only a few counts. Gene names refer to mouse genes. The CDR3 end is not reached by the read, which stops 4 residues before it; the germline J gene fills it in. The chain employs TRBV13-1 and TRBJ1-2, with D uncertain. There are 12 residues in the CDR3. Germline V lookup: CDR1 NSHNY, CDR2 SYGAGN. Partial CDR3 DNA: TGTGCCAGCAGTGATGAGAGGTCC. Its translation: CASSDERS. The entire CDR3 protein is CASSDERSDYTF.

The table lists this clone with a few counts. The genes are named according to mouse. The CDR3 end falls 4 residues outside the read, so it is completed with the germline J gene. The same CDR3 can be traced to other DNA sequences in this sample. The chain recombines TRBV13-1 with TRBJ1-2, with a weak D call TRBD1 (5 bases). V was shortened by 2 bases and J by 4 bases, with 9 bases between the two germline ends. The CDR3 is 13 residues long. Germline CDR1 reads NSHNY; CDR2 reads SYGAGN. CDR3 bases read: TGTGCCAGCAGTGAGAGGGGAGGCTCC. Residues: CASSERGGS. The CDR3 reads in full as CASSERGGSDYTF.

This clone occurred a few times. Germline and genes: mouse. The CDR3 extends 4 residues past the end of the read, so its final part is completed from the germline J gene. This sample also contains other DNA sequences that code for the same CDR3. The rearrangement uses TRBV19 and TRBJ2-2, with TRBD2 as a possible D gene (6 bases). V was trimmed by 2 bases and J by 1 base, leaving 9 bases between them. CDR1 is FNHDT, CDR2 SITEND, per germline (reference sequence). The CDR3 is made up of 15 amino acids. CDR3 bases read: TGTGCCAGCAGTATCCGTGGGGGAAACACCGGG. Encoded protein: CASSIRGGNTG. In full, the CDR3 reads CASSIRGGNTGQLYF. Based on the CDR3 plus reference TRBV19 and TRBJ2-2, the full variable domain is GGIITQTPKFLIGQEGQKLTLKCQQNFNHDTMYWYRQDSGKGLRLIYYSITENDLQKGDLSEGYDASREKKSSFSLTVTSAQKNEMAVFLCASSIRGGNTGQLYFGEGSKLTVL.

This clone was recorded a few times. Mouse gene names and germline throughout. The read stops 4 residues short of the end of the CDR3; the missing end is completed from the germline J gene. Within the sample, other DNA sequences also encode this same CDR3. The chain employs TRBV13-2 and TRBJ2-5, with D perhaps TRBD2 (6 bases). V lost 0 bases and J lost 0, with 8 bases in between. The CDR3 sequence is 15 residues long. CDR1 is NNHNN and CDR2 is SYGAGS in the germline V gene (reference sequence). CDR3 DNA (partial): TGTGCCAGCGGTGATGTTGGGGGTAACCAAGAC. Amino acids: CASGDVGGNQD. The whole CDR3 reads CASGDVGGNQDTQYF.

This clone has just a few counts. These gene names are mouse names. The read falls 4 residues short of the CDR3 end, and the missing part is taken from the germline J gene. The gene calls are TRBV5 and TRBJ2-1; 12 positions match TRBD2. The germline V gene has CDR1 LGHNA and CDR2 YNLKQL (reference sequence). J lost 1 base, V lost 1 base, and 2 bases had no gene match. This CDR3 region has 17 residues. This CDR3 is CASSQGTGGGNYAEQFF. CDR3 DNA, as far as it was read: TGTGCCAGCAGCCAAGGGACTGGGGGGGGAAACTATGCT.

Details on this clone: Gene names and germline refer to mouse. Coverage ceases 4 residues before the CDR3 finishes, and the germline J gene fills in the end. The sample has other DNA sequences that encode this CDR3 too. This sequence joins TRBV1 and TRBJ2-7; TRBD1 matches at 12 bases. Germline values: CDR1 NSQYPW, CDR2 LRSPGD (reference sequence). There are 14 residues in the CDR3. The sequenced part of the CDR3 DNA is TGCACCTGCAGTGGGGGGACAGGGGGCGAT. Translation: CTCSGGTGGD. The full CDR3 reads CTCSGGTGGDEQYF.

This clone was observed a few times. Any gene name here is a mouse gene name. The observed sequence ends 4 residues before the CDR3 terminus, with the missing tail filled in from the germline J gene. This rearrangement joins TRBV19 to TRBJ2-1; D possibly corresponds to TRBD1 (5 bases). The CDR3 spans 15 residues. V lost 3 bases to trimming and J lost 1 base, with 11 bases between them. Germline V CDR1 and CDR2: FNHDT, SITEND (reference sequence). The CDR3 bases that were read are TGTGCCAGCAGTAAAGGTGGACAAAACTATGCT. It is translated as CASSKGGQNYA. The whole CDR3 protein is CASSKGGQNYAEQFF.

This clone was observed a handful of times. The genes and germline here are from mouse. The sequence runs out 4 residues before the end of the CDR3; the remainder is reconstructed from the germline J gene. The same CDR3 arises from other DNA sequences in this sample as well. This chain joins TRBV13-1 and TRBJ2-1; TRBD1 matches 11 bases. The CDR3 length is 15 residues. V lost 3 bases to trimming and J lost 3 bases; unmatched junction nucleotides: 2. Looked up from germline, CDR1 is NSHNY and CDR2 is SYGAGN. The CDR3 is CASSGGQGGYAEQFF. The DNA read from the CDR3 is TGTGCCAGCAGTGGGGGACAGGGGGGCTATGCT.

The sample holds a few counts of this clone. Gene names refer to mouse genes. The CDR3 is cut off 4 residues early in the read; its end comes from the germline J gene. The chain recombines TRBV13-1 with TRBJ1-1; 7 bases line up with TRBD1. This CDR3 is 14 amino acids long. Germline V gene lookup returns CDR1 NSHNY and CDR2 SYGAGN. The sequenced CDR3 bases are TGTGCCAGCAGTGATGCAAGGGGGCGCATA. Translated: CASSDARGRI. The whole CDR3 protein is CASSDARGRIEVFF.

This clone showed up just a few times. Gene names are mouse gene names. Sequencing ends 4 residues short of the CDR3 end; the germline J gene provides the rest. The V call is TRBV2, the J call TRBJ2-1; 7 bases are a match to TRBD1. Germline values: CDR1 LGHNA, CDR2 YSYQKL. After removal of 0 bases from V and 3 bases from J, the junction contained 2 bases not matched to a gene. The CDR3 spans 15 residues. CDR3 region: CASSQDRDSYAEQFF. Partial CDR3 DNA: TGTGCCAGCAGCCAAGATCGGGACAGCTATGCT.

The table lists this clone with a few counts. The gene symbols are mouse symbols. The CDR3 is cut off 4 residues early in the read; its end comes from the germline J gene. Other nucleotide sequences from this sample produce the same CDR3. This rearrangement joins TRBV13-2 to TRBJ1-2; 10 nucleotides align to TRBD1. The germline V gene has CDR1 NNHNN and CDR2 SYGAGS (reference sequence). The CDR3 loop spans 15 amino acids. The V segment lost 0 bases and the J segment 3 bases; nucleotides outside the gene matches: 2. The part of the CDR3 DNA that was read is TGTGCCAGCGGTGATGCTGGGACAGGGGACTCC. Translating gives CASGDAGTGDS. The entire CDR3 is CASGDAGTGDSDYTF.

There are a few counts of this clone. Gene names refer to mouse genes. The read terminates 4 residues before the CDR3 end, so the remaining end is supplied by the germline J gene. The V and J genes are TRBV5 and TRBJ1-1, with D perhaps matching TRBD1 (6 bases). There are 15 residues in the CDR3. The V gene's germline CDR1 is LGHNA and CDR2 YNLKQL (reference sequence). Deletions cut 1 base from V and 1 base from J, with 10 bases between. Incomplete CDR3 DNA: TGTGCCAGCAGCCAAGCCGGGACAAGAAACACA. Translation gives CASSQAGTRNT. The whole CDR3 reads CASSQAGTRNTEVFF.

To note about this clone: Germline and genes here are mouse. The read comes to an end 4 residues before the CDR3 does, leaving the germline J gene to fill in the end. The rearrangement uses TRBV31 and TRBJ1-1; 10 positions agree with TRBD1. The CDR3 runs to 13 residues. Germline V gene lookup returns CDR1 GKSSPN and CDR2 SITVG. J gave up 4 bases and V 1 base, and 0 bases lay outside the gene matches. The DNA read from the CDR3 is TGTGCCTGGAGTCGGACAGGGGGCACA. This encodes CAWSRTGGT. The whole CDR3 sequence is CAWSRTGGTEVFF.

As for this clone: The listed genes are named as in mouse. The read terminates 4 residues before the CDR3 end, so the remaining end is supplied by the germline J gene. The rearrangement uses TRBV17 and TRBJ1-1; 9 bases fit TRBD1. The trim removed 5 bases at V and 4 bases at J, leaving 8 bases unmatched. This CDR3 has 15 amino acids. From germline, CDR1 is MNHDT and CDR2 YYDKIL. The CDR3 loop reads CASSHRGRKGTEVFF. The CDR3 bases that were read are TGTGCTAGCAGTCACAGGGGGCGCAAGGGCACA.

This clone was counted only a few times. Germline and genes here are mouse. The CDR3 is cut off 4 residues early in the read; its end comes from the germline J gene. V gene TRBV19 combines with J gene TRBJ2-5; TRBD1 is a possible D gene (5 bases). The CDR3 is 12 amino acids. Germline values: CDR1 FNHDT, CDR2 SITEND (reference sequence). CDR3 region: CASRDTEDTQYF. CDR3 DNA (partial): TGTGCCAGCAGGGACACCGAAGAC.